The clone carrying this T cell receptor (beta chain) was observed once. Its antigen is unidentified. The data stem from a study of shared clonotypes between healthy human individuals. About the study: Each donor contributed plates that comprised three CD4 naive, three CD4 memory, two CD8 naive and one CD8 memory.

Whole-study results and caveats: Sharing of clonotypes among donors was expected to vary with sequencing depth. What naive subsets generally showed was a larger estimated richness than memory subsets showed.

The germline CDR1 and CDR2 sequences are SNHLY and FYNNEI. There are 14 residues in the CDR3. Trimming left V 6 bases short and J 1 base short, with 12 bases between. TCRdb's copy holds only in-frame clones and misses some; the assay was immunoSEQ multiplex PCR. This sample carries about 2.5 million clones, approximately 90% of them seen once, and the ten largest clones take 0.3% to 0.4%. The V call is TRBV2, the J call TRBJ1-1; D is ambiguous. Input material: naive CD4+ T cells from PBMCs. Subset meaning: CD45RA+ positively selected. The TCR sequence derives from a man between 18 and 29 years old in good health. Some clones in this sample may be carry-over from other donors' samples. The CDR3 is CASRRRVTNTEAFF. In nucleotides, the CDR3 is TGTGCCAGCAGGCGCCGGGTGACGAACACTGAAGCTTTCTTT.